These T cell receptor beta chains were read from a single sample in a study of control samples from healthy donors and cancer patients. Sequenced by immunoSEQ multiplex PCR; TCRdb stores in-frame clones only, minus some. The sample lists 90,000 to 110,000 clones; more than 85% were seen once. Specimen: blood. Receptors originate from a woman between 50 and 59 years old in good health. The CDR3 runs from the conserved cysteine through the conserved F or W. The D gene is left open where the match is weak. Size tells how often a clone was seen (once, few, many) or the class of an expanded clone, and some rows leave it out.

V	size	J	D	length	DNA	CDR3
TRBV4-3	NA	TRBJ1-2	NA	15	TGCGCCAGCAGCCAAGACACACGCCCTCTACATGGCTACACCTTC	CASSQDTRPLHGYTF
TRBV5-1	NA	TRBJ2-2	NA	12	TGCGCCAGCAGCTTGGAGGCCGGGGAGCTGTTTTTT	CASSLEAGELFF
TRBV2	NA	TRBJ1-5	TRBD1	14	TGTGCCAGCAGGGGAGGGACAGCCAATCAGCCCCAGCATTTT	CASRGGTANQPQHF
TRBV5-5	NA	TRBJ1-5	NA	14	TGTGCCAGCAGCCGGGATGTGAGCAATCAGCCCCAGCATTTT	CASSRDVSNQPQHF
TRBV2	NA	TRBJ2-7	TRBD1	14	TGTGCCAGCACCGAGGGGACAGGGACCGGCGAGCAGTACTTC	CASTEGTGTGEQYF
TRBV27	NA	TRBJ2-3	NA	13	TGTGCCAGCAGTTTCCGACCCACAGATACGCAGTATTTT	CASSFRPTDTQYF
TRBV29-1	NA	TRBJ2-1	NA	15	TGCAGCGTTGAAGAAGGGCCCTCCCCGGGCGATGAGCAGTTCTTC	CSVEEGPSPGDEQFF
TRBV5-6	NA	TRBJ1-1	TRBD1	16	TGTGCCAGCAGCTTGGCCAGGGGGCGCCGAGATACTGAAGCTTTCTTT	CASSLARGRRDTEAFF
TRBV24-1	once	TRBJ2-4	TRBD2	15	TGTGCCACCAGTGATTTGCGGGAGGGCGGTGACATTCAGTACTTC	CATSDLREGGDIQYF
TRBV3-1/TRBV3-2	NA	TRBJ2-5	TRBD1	16	TGTGCCAGCAGCCAAGCCCGGGACAGGGCACCAGAGACCCAGTACTTC	CASSQARDRAPETQYF
TRBV14	NA	TRBJ2-6	NA	13	TGTGCCAGCAGCCAAGCTGGGGCCAACGTCCTGACTTTC	CASSQAGANVLTF
TRBV7-9	NA	TRBJ2-7	NA	13	TGTGCCAGCAGCCCCCCACAGGATTACGAGCAGTACTTC	CASSPPQDYEQYF
TRBV16	medium-sized	TRBJ1-1	NA	14	TGTGCCAGCAGCCAAGACGCGGGTCTCACTGAAGCTTTCTTT	CASSQDAGLTEAFF
TRBV7-2	NA	TRBJ2-2	NA	15	TGTGCCAGCAGCTTTTATAGGGGGAACACCGGGGAGCTGTTTTTT	CASSFYRGNTGELFF
TRBV5-1	NA	TRBJ2-5	NA	16	TGCGCCAGCAGCTTGAGTGGGGGCAGGGGCGGGGAGACCCAGTACTTC	CASSLSGGRGGETQYF
TRBV12-3/TRBV12-4	NA	TRBJ1-3	NA	12	TGTGCCAGCACCCGGGGTGAATCAGCCATATATTTT	CASTRGESAIYF
TRBV3-1/TRBV3-2	once	TRBJ2-1	NA	17	TGTGCCAGCAGCCAAGATCAGGGTAGCGGACCCTACAATGAGCAGTTCTTC	CASSQDQGSGPYNEQFF
TRBV2	NA	TRBJ1-3	NA	19	TGTGCCAGCACCTCCCCCCCACTACTTGGGCGGATGGAAGGAAACACCATATATTTT	CASTSPPLLGRMEGNTIYF
TRBV2	NA	TRBJ1-6	TRBD1	14	TGTGCCAGCAGCCAGAGGACAGGGAATTCACCCCTCCACTTT	CASSQRTGNSPLHF
TRBV6-5	NA	TRBJ1-1	NA	11	TGTGCCAGCAGTTCGTGGGACCAAGCTTTCTTT	CASSSWDQAFF
TRBV19	NA	TRBJ2-2	TRBD1	14	TGTGCCAGTAGGGACAGGATTTACACCGGGGAGCTGTTTTTT	CASRDRIYTGELFF
TRBV30	NA	TRBJ2-1	NA	15	TGTGCCTGGGACCTTCCGGTGGAGGGAGTCAATGAGCAGTTCTTC	CAWDLPVEGVNEQFF
TRBV3-1/TRBV3-2	NA	TRBJ1-5	NA	14	TGTGCCAGCAGCCACCTAGGAACCGGGCAGCCCCAGCATTTT	CASSHLGTGQPQHF
TRBV12-3/TRBV12-4	once	TRBJ1-5	NA	13	TGTGCCAGCAGTCAAGGGGGGAATCAGCCCCAGCATTTT	CASSQGGNQPQHF
TRBV30	NA	TRBJ1-6	TRBD1	12	TGTGCCTGGGGGACAGGGTTTTCACCCCTCCACTTT	CAWGTGFSPLHF
TRBV19	once	TRBJ2-5	NA	13	TGTGCCACTACCACCCAGGGGCTAGAGACCCAGTACTTC	CATTTQGLETQYF